Below are 9 T cell receptor beta chains sequenced from a single sample in a study of shared clonotypes between healthy human individuals. Profiling relied on immunoSEQ multiplex PCR, and the TCRdb table lists in-frame clones only, not all of them. The sample yields about 2.2 million clones, 93% seen once. In the naive CD8 group, cells lacked CD45RO and were positively selected for CCR7, so terminally differentiated effector memory CD45RA+ cells were left out. Sequencing used naive CD8+ T cells from PBMCs. The receptors come from a man aged 18-30 years in good health. Some clones in this sample may be carry-over from other donors' samples.

The gene calls are TRBV7-9 and TRBJ2-7; perhaps D is TRBD1 or TRBD2 (5 bases each). The CDR3 length is 15 residues. V was pared by 5 bases and J by 0 bases, with 14 bases between. Germline CDR1 reads SEHNR; CDR2 reads FQNEAQ (reference sequence). CDR3 loop: CASSNLGESSYEQYF. In nucleotides, the CDR3 is TGTGCCAGCAGCAACTTGGGGGAGAGCTCCTACGAGCAGTACTTC.

V gene TRBV28 combines with J gene TRBJ2-3; D unresolved. The V gene lost 2 bases and the J gene lost 2 bases, with 5 bases spanning the gap. The CDR3 is 13 residues long. Germline CDR1 reads MDHEN; CDR2 reads SYDVKM. In DNA, the CDR3 is TGTGCCAGCAGTTTAACAGACACAGATACGCAGTATTTT. It yields the protein CASSLTDTDTQYF. Looking up the rest from reference TRBV28 and TRBJ2-3 gives the full variable domain: DVKVTQSSRYLVKRTGEKVFLECVQDMDHENMFWYRQDPGLGLRLIYFSYDVKMKEKGDIPEGYSVSREKKERFSLILESASTNQTSMYLCASSLTDTDTQYFGPGTRLTVL.

The chain couples TRBV29-1 to TRBJ2-1; 8 positions match TRBD2. Germline CDR1 SQVTM, CDR2 ANQGSEA. The CDR3 covers 14 residues. The trim removed 4 bases at V and 10 bases at J, leaving 12 bases unmatched. The CDR3 coding sequence is TGCAGCGTTGTTCTCCGGGAGGGCCCTCAGGAGCAGTTCTTC. Protein sequence: CSVVLREGPQEQFF.

This chain links TRBV29-1 with TRBJ2-7; D gene uncertain. Trimming left V 7 bases short and J 3 bases short, with 13 bases between. The CDR3 sequence is 12 residues long. The germline gives CDR1 SQVTM, CDR2 ANQGSEA. The CDR3 loop reads CSALTENYEQYF. The CDR3 region has the DNA TGCAGCGCCTTGACTGAAAACTACGAGCAGTACTTC.

V usage is TRBV19 and J usage is TRBJ1-2, with 11 bases that match TRBD1. The CDR3 extends over 15 amino acids. Unmatched junction bases numbered 8, after V lost 3 bases and J lost 8 bases. From germline, CDR1 is LNHDA and CDR2 SQIVND (reference sequence). CDR3 nucleotide sequence: TGTGCCAGTAGTATTTGGACAGGGGGCGCGGAGGGCTACACCTTC. This encodes CASSIWTGGAEGYTF.

The rearrangement uses TRBV14 and TRBJ2-3, with D perhaps TRBD2 (6 bases). The CDR3 totals 16 residues. CDR1 is SGHDN, CDR2 FVKESK, per germline. Trimming took 0 bases from V and 4 from J, leaving 14 bases between them. The CDR3 nucleotides read TGTGCCAGCAGCCAAGAGGTGGGGGGAGTCGCAGATACGCAGTATTTT. It encodes CASSQEVGGVADTQYF.

CDR3 nucleotides: TGTGCCAGCAGCGGACTATTTGCTGAGCAGTTCTTC. Translated: CASSGLFAEQFF. The chain has TRBV11-2 and TRBJ2-1, with TRBD2 as a possible D gene (6 bases). Germline CDR1 is SGHAT and CDR2 is FQNNGV. The CDR3 contains 12 residues. The ends were cut back, 5 bases at V and 9 bases at J, with 11 bases in the middle.

The genes are TRBV9 and TRBJ1-2, with 9 positions matching TRBD1. V shed 3 bases, J shed 1 base, and the junction held 10 bases outside the gene matches. The CDR3 length is 17 residues. Per germline, CDR1 SGDLS and CDR2 YYNGEE. CDR3 sequence reads: CASSEDPDRGSNYGYTF. Written as DNA, the CDR3 is TGTGCCAGCAGCGAAGACCCGGACAGGGGAAGTAACTATGGCTACACCTTC.

The genes are TRBV13 and TRBJ2-7; no clear D. The V gene lost 3 bases and the J gene lost 4 bases, with 10 bases spanning the gap. The CDR3 runs to 13 residues. The germline V gene encodes CDR1 PRHDT and CDR2 FYEKMQ (reference sequence). Here the CDR3 reads CASSLNRDYEQYF. CDR3 sequence (DNA): TGTGCCAGCAGCTTGAATAGGGATTACGAGCAGTACTTC. The full variable domain, with the rest looked up from reference TRBV13 and TRBJ2-7, is AAGVIQSPRHLIKEKRETATLKCYPIPRHDTVYWYQQGPGQDPQFLISFYEKMQSDKGSIPDRFSAQQFSDYHSELNMSSLELGDSALYFCASSLNRDYEQYFGPGTRLTVT.